The 14 T cell receptor beta chains listed next were all sequenced from one sample in a study of T cell changes during pregnancy in multiple sclerosis. Assay used: immunoSEQ multiplex PCR; TCRdb lists only in-frame clones, some missing. The sample has around 100,000 clones, approximately 94% seen once. This material consisted of peripheral blood, taken before pregnancy. Receptors were obtained from a female donor with multiple sclerosis, enrolled in a pregnancy study.

The chain recombines TRBV30 with TRBJ1-5, with a weak D call TRBD1 (6 bases). With 3 bases removed from V and 7 bases from J, the gap between germline ends came to 19 bases. The CDR3 length is 15 residues. Germline V gene lookup returns CDR1 GTSNPN and CDR2 SVGIG (reference sequence). CDR3: CAWRFGGGGGQPQHF. The CDR3 DNA follows: TGTGCCTGGAGGTTTGGAGGGGGGGGCGGGCAGCCCCAGCATTTT.

The chain carries TRBV4-1 and TRBJ1-5; 9 positions agree with TRBD1. V lost 4 bases and J lost 5; bases outside the gene matches: 9. Per germline, CDR1 MGHRA and CDR2 YSYEKL. The CDR3 has 16 amino acids. CDR3 DNA: TGCGCCAGCAGCCTAACCGGGACAGGGAATTATCAGCCCCAGCATTTT. This gives the protein CASSLTGTGNYQPQHF.

The rearrangement joins TRBV30 to TRBJ1-1; D call uncertain. Germline V gene data show CDR1 as GTSNPN and CDR2 as SVGIG (reference sequence). Trimming shortened V by 5 bases and J by 2 bases, and 12 bases separated the two germline ends. The CDR3 length is 13 residues. In nucleotides, the CDR3 is TGTGCCTGGTATGCGGGGTCTAACACTGAAGCTTTCTTT. Protein sequence: CAWYAGSNTEAFF.

The chain combines TRBV28 with TRBJ2-1, with 7 nucleotides matching TRBD2. Germline CDR1 reads MDHEN; CDR2 reads SYDVKM. The CDR3 contains 15 residues. Trimming cost V 3 bases and J 5 bases; bases outside gene matches: 7. The CDR3 DNA reads as TGTGCCAGCAGTTTTAGAGGGACTACCGACAATGAGCAGTTCTTC. Translated, it gives CASSFRGTTDNEQFF.

The J gene is TRBJ1-1, the V gene TRBV10-1; 7 nucleotides match TRBD1. CDR1 and CDR2 from the germline V gene are WNHNN and SYGVQD (reference sequence). Trimming removed 9 bases from V and 2 bases from J; junction bases left unmatched: 12. This CDR3 has 15 residues. Written as DNA, the CDR3 is TGCGCCAGAACCCTTTCCGGGACAGACAACACTGAAGCTTTCTTT. This sequence encodes CARTLSGTDNTEAFF.

The CDR3 DNA sequence: TGTGCCTGGAGTGAGGCGGGGCTGGAGACCCAGTACTTC. Translating gives CAWSEAGLETQYF. The chain links TRBV30 to TRBJ2-5; weak D call: TRBD2 (6 bases). The length of the CDR3 is 13 residues. V lost 1 base and J lost 5, with 11 bases in between. Germline CDR1 GTSNPN, CDR2 SVGIG (reference sequence).

This sequence joins TRBV25-1 and TRBJ1-1, with D maybe TRBD1 (5 bases). Germline CDR1 is MGHDK and CDR2 is SYGVNS. This CDR3 is built from 14 residues. The V end was cut by 6 bases, the J end by 4 bases, with 15 bases between. CDR3 DNA sequence: TGTGCCAGCAGCTTCCCAGGGAAAACCACTGAAGCTTTCTTT. It yields the protein CASSFPGKTTEAFF.

This clone came up once. This chain joins TRBV5-1 and TRBJ2-7; D is unclear. The V and J ends lost 4 bases and 2 bases respectively, with 4 bases between them. CDR1 and CDR2 (germline): SGHRS, YFSETQ. This CDR3 has 11 amino acids. The CDR3 sequence: CASSLAYEQYF. The CDR3 DNA is TGCGCCAGCAGCCTCGCCTACGAGCAGTACTTC.

The chain recombines TRBV27 with TRBJ1-2; D remains ambiguous. Trimming took off 0 bases at V and 2 bases at J, with 7 bases between the two ends. The germline V gene encodes CDR1 MNHEY and CDR2 SMNVEV (reference sequence). The CDR3 is 14 residues long. The CDR3, as DNA: TGTGCCAGCAGTTTATCAAACACAAACTATGGCTACACCTTC. As protein: CASSLSNTNYGYTF.

This chain connects TRBV19 to TRBJ1-2; unclear D gene. V was cut by 8 bases and J by 7 bases, with 11 bases left in between. Germline CDR1 LNHDA, CDR2 SQIVND (reference sequence). This CDR3 is 11 amino acids long. The CDR3 loop reads CASLSEGGYTF. The CDR3 bases are TGTGCCAGTCTGTCGGAGGGTGGCTACACCTTC.

The chain joins TRBV7-9 to TRBJ2-7; D may be TRBD1 (6 bases). CDR3 length equals 15 residues. The germline V gene encodes CDR1 SEHNR and CDR2 FQNEAQ (reference sequence). The V end was cut by 2 bases, the J end by 5 bases, with 16 bases between. The CDR3 spells CASSLMGHKSDEQYF. The CDR3, as DNA: TGTGCCAGCAGCTTAATGGGACACAAATCCGACGAGCAGTACTTC.

This chain connects TRBV5-8 to TRBJ2-7; 7 nucleotides line up with TRBD2. Germline V gene data show CDR1 as SGHTS and CDR2 as YDEGEE. The CDR3 totals 14 residues. J lost 3 bases, V lost 4 bases, and 7 bases had no gene match. DNA of the CDR3: TGTGCCAGCAGCGCCGGAAGGGAGGGCTACGAGCAGTACTTC. Translated, it gives CASSAGREGYEQYF.

The J gene is TRBJ1-5, the V gene TRBV6-1; unclear D gene. CDR3 length equals 12 residues. V was shortened by 1 base and J by 9 bases, with 7 bases between the two germline ends. In germline, CDR1 is MNHNS, CDR2 SASEGT. CDR3 sequence (DNA): TGTGCCAGCAGTGAAGATGTCAGGCCCCAGCATTTT. Its translation is CASSEDVRPQHF.

V and J are TRBV18 and TRBJ2-1; TRBD1 matches 8 bases. V shed 6 bases and J 9 bases; nucleotides not matched to a gene: 7. Germline V gene sequence: CDR1 KGHSH, CDR2 LQKENI. This CDR3 has 13 amino acids. The CDR3 loop is CASSQGAEGEQFF. The CDR3 nucleotides read TGTGCCAGCTCCCAGGGGGCTGAGGGTGAGCAGTTCTTC.